This entry concerns a single T cell receptor beta chain. Its target is not known. This CDR3 spans 14 amino acids. The germline gives CDR1 MGHDK, CDR2 SYGVNS. V shed 8 bases and J shed 1 base, with 14 bases lying between them. Primers: 60 Vbeta forward and 13 Jbeta reverse. The assay was immunoSEQ multiplex PCR, and TCRdb's table has in-frame clones only and misses some. Of over 100,000 clones in the sample, approximately 87% were seen once. The source of the sample is a study of cytomegalovirus exposure and HLA in healthy donors. Notes on the study in general: An Asian-associated ancestry cluster reportedly showed fewer N-insertions than the approximately 700-donor mean in a later analysis. Rare TCR sequences predominated, though certain public TCRs were found in many donors. Later analysis suggested most CMV-associated TCR beta chains were HLA-restricted. Later genetic work tied a missense DCLRE1C variant to beta-chain V and J trimming.

The TCR sequence derives from a man aged 40-50 years in good health and CMV-seronegative. The sample was PBMCs. The chain combines TRBV25-1 with TRBJ2-5, with D possibly matching TRBD2 (6 bases). As DNA, the CDR3 is TGTGCCAGCTCCCCCCGGGGAGGCCAAGAGACCCAGTACTTC. Amino acids: CASSPRGGQETQYF.